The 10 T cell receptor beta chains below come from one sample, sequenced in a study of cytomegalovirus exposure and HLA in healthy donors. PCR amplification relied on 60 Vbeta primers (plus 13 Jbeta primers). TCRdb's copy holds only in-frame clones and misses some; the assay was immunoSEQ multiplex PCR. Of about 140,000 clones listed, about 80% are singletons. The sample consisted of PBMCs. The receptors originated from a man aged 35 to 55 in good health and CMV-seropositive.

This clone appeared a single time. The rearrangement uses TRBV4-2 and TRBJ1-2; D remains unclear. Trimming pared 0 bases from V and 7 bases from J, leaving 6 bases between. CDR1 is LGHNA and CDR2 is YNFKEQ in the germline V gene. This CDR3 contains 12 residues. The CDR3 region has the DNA TGTGCCAGCAGCCAAGAAGAGGGTGGCTACACCTTC. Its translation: CASSQEEGGYTF.

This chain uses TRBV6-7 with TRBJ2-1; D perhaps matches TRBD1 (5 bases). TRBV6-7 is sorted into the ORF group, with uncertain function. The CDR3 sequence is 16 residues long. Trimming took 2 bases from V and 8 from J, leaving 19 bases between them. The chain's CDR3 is CASSYLGRAVRHEQFF. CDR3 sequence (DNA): TGTGCCAGCAGTTACCTTGGCAGGGCGGTTCGACATGAGCAGTTCTTC.

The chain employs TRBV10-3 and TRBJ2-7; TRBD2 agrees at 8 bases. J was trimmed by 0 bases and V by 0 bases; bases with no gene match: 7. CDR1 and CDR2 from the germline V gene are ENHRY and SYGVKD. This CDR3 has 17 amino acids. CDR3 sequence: CAISESPSSGFSYEQYF. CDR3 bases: TGTGCCATCAGTGAGTCGCCGTCTAGCGGGTTCTCCTACGAGCAGTACTTC.

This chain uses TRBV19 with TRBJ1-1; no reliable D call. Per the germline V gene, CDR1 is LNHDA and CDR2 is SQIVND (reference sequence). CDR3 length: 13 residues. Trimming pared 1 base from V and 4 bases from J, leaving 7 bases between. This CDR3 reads CASSIGRGTEAFF. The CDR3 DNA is TGTGCCAGTAGTATAGGCAGAGGCACTGAAGCTTTCTTT.

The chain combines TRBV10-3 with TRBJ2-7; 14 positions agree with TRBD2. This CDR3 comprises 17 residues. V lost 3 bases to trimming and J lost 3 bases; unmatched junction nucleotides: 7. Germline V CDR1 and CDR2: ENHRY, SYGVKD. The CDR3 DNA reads TGTGCCATCAGTGAATCAACCGGGACTAGCGGGAGCTACGAGCAGTACTTC. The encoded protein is CAISESTGTSGSYEQYF.

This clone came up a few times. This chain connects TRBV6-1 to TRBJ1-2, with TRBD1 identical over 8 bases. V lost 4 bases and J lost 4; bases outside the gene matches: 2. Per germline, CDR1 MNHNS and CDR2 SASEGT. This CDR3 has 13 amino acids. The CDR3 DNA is TGTGCCAGCAGTGTTGACAGGGGCTATGGCTACACCTTC. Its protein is CASSVDRGYGYTF.

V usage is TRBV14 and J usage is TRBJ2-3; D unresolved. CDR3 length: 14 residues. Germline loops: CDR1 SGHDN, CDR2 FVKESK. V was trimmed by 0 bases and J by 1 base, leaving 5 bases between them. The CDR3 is CASSQDLGTDTQYF. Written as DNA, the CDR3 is TGTGCCAGCAGCCAAGATCTCGGCACAGATACGCAGTATTTT.

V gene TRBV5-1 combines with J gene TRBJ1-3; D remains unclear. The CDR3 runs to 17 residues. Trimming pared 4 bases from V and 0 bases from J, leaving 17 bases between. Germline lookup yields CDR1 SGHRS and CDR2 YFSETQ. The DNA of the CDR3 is TGCGCCAGCAGCACGGAGGGATTCTCCGGCTCTGGAAACACCATATATTTT. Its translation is CASSTEGFSGSGNTIYF.

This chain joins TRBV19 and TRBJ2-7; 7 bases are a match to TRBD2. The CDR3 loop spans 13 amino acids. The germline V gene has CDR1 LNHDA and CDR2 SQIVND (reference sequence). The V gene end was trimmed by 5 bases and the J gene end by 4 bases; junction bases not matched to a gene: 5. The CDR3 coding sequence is TGTGCCAGTAGTTTCCAGGGAGGGTACGAGCAGTACTTC. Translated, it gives CASSFQGGYEQYF. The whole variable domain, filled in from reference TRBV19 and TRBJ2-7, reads DGGITQSPKYLFRKEGQNVTLSCEQNLNHDAMYWYRQDPGQGLRLIYYSQIVNDFQKGDIAEGYSVSREKKESFPLTVTSAQKNPTAFYLCASSFQGGYEQYFGPGTRLTVT.

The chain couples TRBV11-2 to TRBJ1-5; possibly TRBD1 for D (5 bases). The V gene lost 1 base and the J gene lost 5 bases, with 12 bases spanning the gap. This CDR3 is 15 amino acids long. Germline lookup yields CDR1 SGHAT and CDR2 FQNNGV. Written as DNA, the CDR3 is TGTGCCAGCAGCTTAGGCGGGGGGTCTTATCAGCCCCAGCATTTT. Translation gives CASSLGGGSYQPQHF. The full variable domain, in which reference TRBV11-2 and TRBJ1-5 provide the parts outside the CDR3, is EAGVAQSPRYKIIEKRQSVAFWCNPISGHATLYWYQQILGQGPKLLIQFQNNGVVDDSQLPKDRFSAERLKGVDSTLKIQPAKLEDSAVYLCASSLGGGSYQPQHFGDGTRLSIL.